This record looks at one T cell receptor beta chain sequence and its context. As yet, its antigen is unknown. Different DNA sequences within this sample yield the same CDR3. Treatment reported: oral pan-JAK inhibitor, 5-10 mg twice daily. This specimen belongs to a study of CD8+ T cells in alopecia areata. Overall study: Administration of oral tofacitinib to treated patients was at 5 to 10 mg twice daily. Tofacitinib exposure lasted 6 to 18 months, followed by 6 months off drug. Regarding the study as a whole: Sequencing of scalp samples also includes resident alphabeta T cells from normal skin.

Isolated RNA was reverse transcribed into cDNA used as the sequencing template. The data were produced by immunoSEQ multiplex PCR, yet TCRdb's version contains in-frame clones alone and is incomplete. The sample contains some 110,000 clones, roughly 50% of which appear only once. The TCR originated in a human donor with alopecia areata. The material sequenced was CD8+ T cells sorted from blood, taken at week 4, from a patient treated with tofacitinib.

The CDR3 DNA sequence: TGTGCCTGGAGTGTAGGCGGATATGGCTACACCTTC. Encoded protein: CAWSVGGYGYTF. The genes are TRBV30 and TRBJ1-2; no definite D call. CDR3 size: 12 residues. The V end was cut by 0 bases, the J end by 5 bases, with 7 bases between. Germline assignment: CDR1 GTSNPN and CDR2 SVGIG (reference sequence).